This T cell receptor (beta chain) is from a study of blood T cell repertoires in COVID-19. Across the study: Acute and convalescent COVID-19 samples came from the United States, Italy and Spain.

From germline, CDR1 is SQVTM and CDR2 ANQGSEA. This CDR3 is 12 amino acids long. With 5 bases removed from V and 4 bases from J, the gap between germline ends came to 11 bases. Measured with immunoSEQ multiplex PCR; TCRdb has only the in-frame clones, and not every one. There are around 300,000 clones in the sample; under 90% occur only once, and almost 9.5% lies in the top ten. Sequencing was performed on PBMCs or T cells enriched from blood (not recorded which). J is TRBJ1-1 and V is TRBV29-1; tentative D call: TRBD1 (5 bases). This sequence was found in a woman aged 25 to 39 who had recovered from COVID-19. The CDR3 sequence: CSVKGRATEAFF. As DNA, the CDR3 is TGCAGCGTTAAGGGGAGGGCCACTGAAGCTTTCTTT.